This note documents a single T cell receptor (beta chain) sequence. No cognate antigen has been identified for it. The record has no base qualities; no much larger clone is one base away. The V and J ends are trimmed by 4 bases and 10 bases, leaving 22 bases between them. From the cysteine through the phenylalanine, the CDR3 covers 15 amino acids. Kept here is only the CDR3 DNA, which spans 45 bases and is read in frame from base 1. The germline V gene yields SNHLY for CDR1 and FYNNEI for CDR2. The immunoSEQ hsTCRB assay version 4, run in survey mode, was used to sequence TCRbeta repertoires from genomic DNA. For TCRbeta sequencing, genomic DNA was diluted to roughly 9.4 ng/uL, with up to about 1 ug used per sample. The original methods were these. TCRbeta data analysis was done in ImmunoSeq Analyzer 3.0, and diversity was calculated on productive nucleotide rearrangements. Using the Immunarch R package, the improved Chao index served to estimate lower-bound TCR diversity and the Gini coefficient served to estimate clonality. Different nucleotide rearrangements encoding the same CDR3beta amino acid sequence were counted as distinct clonotypes. TCRbeta sequences significantly enriched in antigen-responding cells relative to anti-CD3/anti-CD28-activated cells were identified by differential abundance analysis. TCRs were clustered by predicted peptide-MHC specificity with GLIPH2, both within individual participants and across merged participant data sets. The table comes from immuneACCESS by way of TCRdb, which keeps in-frame sequences with V and J called. Part of the clones is missing from these tables; in studies checked, under half for an unresolved V gene and the rest for unknown reasons. V and J calls and clone size come straight from that table; D and trimming were deduced from the DNA. This sample is represented by roughly 20,000 clones; about two thirds of them were singletons. The ten largest clonotypes hold approximately 8.4% of the sample.

This record comes from a study of persistence of HIV-infected CD4 T cells (dated by TCRdb to 2018 to 2020). For the study in its entirety: Suppressive ART had been received by participants for a median of roughly eight years. Peripheral blood samples of up to roughly 200 mL were taken at multiple time points, with the exception of a couple of participants who underwent leukapheresis at a single time point. CMV- and HIV-1 Gag-responding CD4+ T cells were isolated from ART-treated individuals so that antigen-driven clonal expansion of HIV-1-infected cells could be examined. Proviral sequencing was used to assess clonality among infected cells, whereas TCRbeta sequencing gauged the clonality of all cells within each sorted population. For the TCR cluster analysis across participants, about 8 participants were included for CMV and about seven participants for Gag.

Taken with the paper, the label for treatment or condition translates to: suppressive antiretroviral therapy. Lysates of CMV-infected fibroblasts at about 10 ug/mL were used to stimulate the cells. Responding CD4+ T cells were sorted on the basis of upregulation of both CD40 ligand and CD69. Participants were HIV-1-infected adults who started suppressive ART during chronic infection. Participants had undetectable plasma HIV-1 RNA below 50 copies/mL for at least 4 years. To be included, participants needed a CD4+ T cell count above 400 cells/uL and a positive CMV serology. Before stimulation, PBMCs were isolated using density centrifugation and depleted of CD8+ T cells. CD8-depleted PBMCs were stimulated for more than 15 hours with anti-CD28/CD49d costimulation, CD40-blocking antibody and enfuvirtide to prevent new infections. Cell sorting was done on a Beckman Coulter MoFlo Legacy or XDP sorter, and dead cells were excluded with propidium iodide. Genomic DNA was extracted with the QIAamp DNA Mini Kit for samples above one million cells, otherwise with the Quick-DNA Microprep Kit.

What the work shows at the level of the full study, not this receptor alone: TCRbeta richness in CMV- and Gag-responding cells was significantly lower than in anti-CD3/anti-CD28-responding cells; CMV-responding cells had higher oligoclonality than CD3/CD28-stimulated and Gag-responding cells. The study involved few individuals and tested only a limited range of antigens. Antigen-responding cells were enriched for degenerate expanded CDR3beta sequences, which suggests convergent selection of CD4+ responses to CMV and Gag. Restriction of bulk TCR analyses to the rare CMV-responding cells that actually carried HIV-1 proviruses was not possible. A correlation was observed between TCR oligoclonality and proviral oligoclonality within the same sorted populations.

This TCR came from an adult woman with HIV who was CMV-seropositive. The sample in question was CD4+ T cells sorted from PBMCs after 18-hour stimulation, obtained from a patient who received antiretroviral therapy. The cell subset or site label, read with the paper, signifies: CD40L+CD69+ CD4 T cells responding to CMV lysate. Rearrangement joined TRBV2 to TRBJ1-1, with TRBD1 tentatively as D gene (5 bases match). The DNA sequence is as follows: TGTGCCAGCAGTGGGGGGTCCGGCAGGGACGCTAGAGCTTTCTTT. It is translated as CASSGGSGRDARAFF.